The 15 T cell receptor beta chains below were found in one sample sequenced in a study of human T cells and chemical hapten exposure. TCRdb used MiXCR to reprocess the RACE reads, holding one entry per CDR3 protein. The table shows around 99,000 distinct CDR3 sequences, with 12% occurring only once. Specified time point: patch test 1, 2 weeks after DPC sensitization. As for treatment: therapeutic diphenylcyclopropenone sensitization with weekly scalp DPC. The sample here was whole blood, taken in connection with sensitization to the hapten diphenylcyclopropenone (DPC). These TCRs come from a woman in her 40s with alopecia areata. Some clones in this sample may be carry-over from other donors' samples.

The chain employs TRBV20-1 and TRBJ2-3; tentative D call: TRBD2 (5 bases). The CDR3 loop spans 12 amino acids. Trimming removed 8 bases at V and 2 bases at J, with 11 bases between. Germline CDR1 reads DFQATT; CDR2 reads SNEGSKA (reference sequence). The CDR3 nucleotides read TGCAGTACATCTAGCCACACAGATACGCAGTATTTT. Protein sequence: CSTSSHTDTQYF.

This clonotype was counted a few times. This chain uses TRBV20-1 with TRBJ2-1; the match to TRBD2 covers 9 bases. The germline V gene has CDR1 DFQATT and CDR2 SNEGSKA (reference sequence). With V trimmed by 5 bases and J by 7 bases, 6 bases remained unmatched. The CDR3 is 13 amino acids. CDR3 nucleotides: TGCAGTGCTCTGAGGCTAGCGGGAAATGAGCAGTTCTTC. It encodes CSALRLAGNEQFF.

In its sample, this clonotype was seen many times. The CDR3 sequence: CASSRWDRGNEQFF. CDR3 nucleotide sequence: TGTGCCAGCAGCCGATGGGACAGGGGCAATGAGCAGTTCTTC. This chain joins TRBV7-6 and TRBJ2-1; TRBD1 aligns across 10 bases. This CDR3 comprises 14 residues. Germline CDR1 is SGHVS and CDR2 is FNYEAQ. V shed 5 bases, J shed 6 bases, and the junction held 4 bases outside the gene matches.

This clonotype was seen more than once but under ten times. The rearrangement links TRBV28 to TRBJ2-5, with D possibly being TRBD2 (6 bases). V gave up 6 bases and J gave up 1 base, with 15 bases separating them. The CDR3 runs to 15 residues. Germline V gene sequence: CDR1 MDHEN, CDR2 SYDVKM. The CDR3 is CASRTQGLLQETQYF. DNA of the CDR3: TGTGCCAGCAGGACGCAGGGACTCCTCCAAGAGACCCAGTACTTC.

The J gene is TRBJ2-7, the V gene TRBV30; D is perhaps TRBD2 (5 bases). The V end lost 2 bases, the J end lost 4 bases, and 9 bases lay between the germline ends. The CDR3 extends over 12 amino acids. Per the germline V gene, CDR1 is GTSNPN and CDR2 is SVGIG (reference sequence). The CDR3 loop reads CAWSSAGYEQYF. The CDR3 nucleotides are TGTGCCTGGAGTTCTGCGGGTTACGAGCAGTACTTC.

A few counts support this clonotype. V usage is TRBV6-5 and J usage is TRBJ2-5; 7 positions agree with TRBD1. Germline CDR1 MNHEY, CDR2 SVGAGI. The CDR3 is 15 residues long. With V trimmed by 0 bases and J by 5 bases, 6 bases remained unmatched. Here the CDR3 DNA reads TGTGCCAGCAGTTACTCAGGGGGCCTTGGCGAGACCCAGTACTTC. Amino acids: CASSYSGGLGETQYF.

In DNA, the CDR3 is TGTGCCAGCAGGGGAAACAGGGATCATGCCAATGAGCAGTTCTTC. The encoded protein is CASRGNRDHANEQFF. V usage is TRBV6-2 or TRBV6-3 and J usage is TRBJ2-1, with D possibly matching TRBD1 (6 bases). CDR3 size: 15 residues. V lost 6 bases and J lost 6, with 18 bases in between. The germline V gene encodes CDR1 MNHEY and CDR2 SVGEGT.

This chain connects TRBV11-2 to TRBJ2-5; possible D gene TRBD2, 5 bases. This CDR3 comprises 16 residues. The V end lost 5 bases, the J end lost 0 bases, and 16 bases lay between the germline ends. Germline V CDR1 and CDR2: SGHAT, FQNNGV. The CDR3 coding sequence is TGTGCCAGCAGCCCGCCGACTACCCTCAACCAAGAGACCCAGTACTTC. Translation: CASSPPTTLNQETQYF.

This clonotype was observed a handful of times. The rearrangement links TRBV19 to TRBJ2-2, with D possibly being TRBD2 (6 bases). Trimming left V 3 bases short and J 3 bases short, with 11 bases between. CDR1 is LNHDA and CDR2 is SQIVND in the germline V gene (reference sequence). The CDR3 extends over 15 amino acids. The chain's CDR3 is CASSIAGPDTGELFF. The DNA for the CDR3 is TGTGCCAGTAGTATCGCGGGACCCGACACCGGGGAGCTGTTTTTT.

This clonotype has more than one count but fewer than ten. This rearrangement joins TRBV7-6 to TRBJ2-2; either TRBD1 or TRBD2 may fit D (5 bases each). Trimming removed 5 bases at V and 4 bases at J, with 11 bases between. The germline V gene has CDR1 SGHVS and CDR2 FNYEAQ. CDR3 length: 14 residues. In nucleotides, the CDR3 is TGTGCCAGCAGCCAAGCGAGGGGCACCGGGGAGCTGTTTTTT. This translates into CASSQARGTGELFF. Full variable domain (remainder filled in from reference TRBV7-6 and TRBJ2-2): GAGVSQSPRYKVTKRGQDVALRCDPISGHVSLYWYRQALGQGPEFLTYFNYEAQQDKSGLPNDRFSAERPEGSISTLTIQRTEQRDSAMYRCASSQARGTGELFFGEGSRLTVL.

The chain has TRBV5-1 and TRBJ2-3; a possible D gene is TRBD1 (5 bases). V dropped 9 bases and J dropped 0 bases, with 17 bases sitting between them. Germline CDR1 is SGHRS and CDR2 is YFSETQ. The CDR3 extends over 15 amino acids. Written as DNA, the CDR3 is TGCGCCACCTCAAAGGGGAATCCTAGCACAGATACGCAGTATTTT. This encodes CATSKGNPSTDTQYF.

This clonotype was observed many times. V and J are TRBV4-3 and TRBJ2-3; 9 bases align to TRBD2. V lost 1 base, J lost 5 bases, and 7 bases stayed unmatched. The CDR3 length is 16 residues. CDR1 and CDR2 from the germline V gene are LGHNA and YSLEER. CDR3: CASSQGQAGGLDTQYF. CDR3 in DNA: TGCGCCAGCAGCCAAGGACAAGCGGGAGGACTAGATACGCAGTATTTT.

This clonotype has just a few counts. The genes are TRBV2 and TRBJ2-7; 8 bases agree with TRBD1. The CDR3 has 13 amino acids. The V and J ends lost 7 bases and 3 bases, in that order; junction bases with no gene match: 5. Germline values: CDR1 SNHLY, CDR2 FYNNEI. The CDR3 region is CASKAGTGYEQYF. In nucleotides, the CDR3 is TGTGCCAGCAAAGCCGGGACAGGCTACGAGCAGTACTTC.

The rearrangement joins TRBV7-9 to TRBJ1-5; a weak D match, TRBD1 (5 bases). CDR1 and CDR2 from the germline V gene are SEHNR and FQNEAQ (reference sequence). This CDR3 contains 15 residues. Trimming pared 6 bases from V and 2 bases from J, leaving 14 bases between. The DNA of the CDR3 is TGTGCCAGCAGTGGGGCGGTGGTCGGCAATCAGCCCCAGCATTTT. Amino acid sequence: CASSGAVVGNQPQHF.

CDR3 bases: TGTGCCAGCAGTTACTCGGCGATACTAGCCAAAAACATTCAGTACTTC. The encoded protein is CASSYSAILAKNIQYF. The chain recombines TRBV6-2 or TRBV6-3 with TRBJ2-4; the D is unclear. V lost 0 bases and J 0 bases, leaving 9 bases between the germline ends. The CDR3 has 16 amino acids. CDR1 and CDR2 (germline): MNHEY, SVGEGT.